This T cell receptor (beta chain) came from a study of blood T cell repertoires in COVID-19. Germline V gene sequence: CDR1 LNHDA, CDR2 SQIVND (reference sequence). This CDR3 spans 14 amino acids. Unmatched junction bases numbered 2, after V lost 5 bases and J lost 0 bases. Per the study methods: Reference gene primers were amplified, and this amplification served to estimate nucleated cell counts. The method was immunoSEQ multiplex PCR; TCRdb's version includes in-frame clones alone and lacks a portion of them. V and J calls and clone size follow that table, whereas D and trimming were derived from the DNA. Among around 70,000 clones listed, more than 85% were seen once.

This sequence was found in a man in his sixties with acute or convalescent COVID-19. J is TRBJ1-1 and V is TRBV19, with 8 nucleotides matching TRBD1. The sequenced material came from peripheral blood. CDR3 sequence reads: CASSDRGMNTEAFF. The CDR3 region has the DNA TGTGCCAGTAGTGACAGGGGCATGAACACTGAAGCTTTCTTT. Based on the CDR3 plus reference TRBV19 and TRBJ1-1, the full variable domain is DGGITQSPKYLFRKEGQNVTLSCEQNLNHDAMYWYRQDPGQGLRLIYYSQIVNDFQKGDIAEGYSVSREKKESFPLTVTSAQKNPTAFYLCASSDRGMNTEAFFGQGTRLTVV.